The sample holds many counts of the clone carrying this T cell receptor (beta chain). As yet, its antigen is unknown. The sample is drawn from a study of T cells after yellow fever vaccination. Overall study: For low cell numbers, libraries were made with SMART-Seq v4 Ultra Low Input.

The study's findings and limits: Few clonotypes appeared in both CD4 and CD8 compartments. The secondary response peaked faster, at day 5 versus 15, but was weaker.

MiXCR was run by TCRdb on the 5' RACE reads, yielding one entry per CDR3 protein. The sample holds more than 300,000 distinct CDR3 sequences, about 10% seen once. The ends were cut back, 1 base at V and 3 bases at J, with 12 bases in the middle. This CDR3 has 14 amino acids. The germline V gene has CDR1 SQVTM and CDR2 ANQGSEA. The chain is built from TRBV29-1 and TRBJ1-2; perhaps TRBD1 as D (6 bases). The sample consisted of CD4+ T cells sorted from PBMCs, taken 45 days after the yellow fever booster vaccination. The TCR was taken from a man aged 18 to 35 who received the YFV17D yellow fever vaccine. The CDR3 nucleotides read TGCAGCGTTGAAGGTTTGACAGGCCACTATGGCTACACCTTC. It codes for CSVEGLTGHYGYTF. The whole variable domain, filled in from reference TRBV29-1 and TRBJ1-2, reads SAVISQKPSRDICQRGTSLTIQCQVDSQVTMMFWYRQQPGQSLTLIATANQGSEATYESGFVIDKFPISRPNLTFSTLTVSNMSPEDSSIYLCSVEGLTGHYGYTFGSGTRLTVV.